These 11 T cell receptor beta chains were all obtained from the same sample, sequenced in a study of T cells in Graves' hyperthyroidism and ophthalmopathy (dated by TCRdb to between 2019 and 2020). The method behind the library was multiplex PCR. TCRdb records Illumina HiSeq 2000 as the sequencer. TCR beta CDR3 regions were amplified from RNA transcripts. The first round of RT-PCR for the TCR CDR3 was performed with the HTBI primer set and the Qiagen OneStep RT-PCR kit. Clones were called with MiXCR by TCRdb after fastp trimmed the public reads at Q25, and only in-frame beta chains were retained. Every CDR3 protein is listed once, alongside the most common genes and DNA of its rows. This sample gives about half a million distinct CDR3 sequences in total; approximately 23% of them show up just once. The ten largest clones capture approximately 49% of the sample. Sequencing used blood. The source is a woman aged 70-85 years with Graves' ophthalmopathy.

This clonotype was recorded a few times. The chain links TRBV11-1 to TRBJ2-5; 9 bases are a match to TRBD1. J was trimmed by 13 bases and V by 5 bases; bases with no gene match: 5. From germline, CDR1 is SGHAT and CDR2 FQDESV (reference sequence). The CDR3 consists of 11 residues. In nucleotides, the CDR3 is TGTGCCAGCAGCCACCGGGACAGGGCGTACTTC. Translating it yields CASSHRDRAYF. The entire variable domain, with the rest obtained from reference TRBV11-1 and TRBJ2-5, is as follows: EAEVAQSPRYKITEKSQAVAFWCDPISGHATLYWYRQILGQGPELLVQFQDESVVDDSQLPKDRFSAERLKGVDSTLKIQPAELGDSAMYLCASSHRDRAYFGPGTRLLVL.

This clonotype was recorded many times. V gene TRBV12-3 or TRBV12-4 combines with J gene TRBJ1-4; 9 positions match TRBD1. The CDR3 runs to 14 residues. Trimming removed 5 bases from V and 8 bases from J; junction bases left unmatched: 6. The CDR3 sequence: CASSRGQGSEKLFF. The CDR3 DNA is TGTGCCAGCAGTAGGGGACAGGGAAGCGAAAAACTGTTTTTT.

The table lists this clonotype with many counts. The chain links TRBV6-2 or TRBV6-3 to TRBJ1-1; 9 nucleotides agree with TRBD1. Looked up from germline, CDR1 is MNHEY and CDR2 is SVGEGT. The CDR3 runs 14 residues. With V trimmed by 6 bases and J by 1 base, 3 bases remained unmatched. CDR3 region: CASSHRGRNTEAFF. The CDR3 DNA follows: TGTGCCAGCAGCCACAGGGGGCGGAACACTGAAGCTTTCTTT.

The chain joins TRBV9 to TRBJ1-1; a possible D gene is TRBD1 (5 bases). V dropped 4 bases and J dropped 7 bases, with 20 bases sitting between them. Looked up from germline, CDR1 is SGDLS and CDR2 is YYNGEE. The CDR3 extends over 15 amino acids. CDR3 sequence (DNA): TGTGCCAGCAGCCCGGGGGGTGAAGGCCGAGGTGAAGCTTTCTTT. Protein sequence: CASSPGGEGRGEAFF.

The chain uses TRBV10-3 and TRBJ2-7, with TRBD2 as a possible D gene (6 bases). With 4 bases removed from V and 5 bases from J, the gap between germline ends came to 12 bases. The germline V gene has CDR1 ENHRY and CDR2 SYGVKD. The CDR3 contains 13 residues. CDR3 nucleotide sequence: TGTGCCATCAGTGCCGCAGGGAGGAACGAGCAGTACTTC. This translates into CAISAAGRNEQYF.

This clonotype was observed many times. The chain joins TRBV12-3 or TRBV12-4 to TRBJ2-3; 13 nucleotides match TRBD2. Trimming took 0 bases from V and 2 from J; bases not matched to a gene: 5. The CDR3 contains 18 residues. The CDR3: CASSLARTSGRTTDTQYF. CDR3 coding DNA: TGTGCCAGCAGTTTAGCCAGGACTAGCGGGAGAACCACAGATACGCAGTATTTT.

This clonotype was found a few times. The chain has TRBV7-9 and TRBJ2-1, with D tentatively TRBD1 (5 bases). Deletions cut 3 bases from V and 8 bases from J, with 17 bases between. CDR3 size: 15 residues. Per germline, CDR1 SEHNR and CDR2 FQNEAQ (reference sequence). CDR3 in amino acids: CASSFAWGAQDEQFF. CDR3 nucleotide sequence: TGTGCCAGCAGCTTCGCTTGGGGCGCCCAGGATGAGCAGTTCTTC.

This clonotype has at least ten counts. The chain carries TRBV12-3 or TRBV12-4 and TRBJ1-5; D gene unclear. With 7 bases removed from V and 0 bases from J, the gap between germline ends came to 10 bases. There are 14 residues in the CDR3. CDR3 bases: TGTGCCAGCAATGACGGAGTTAGCAATCAGCCCCAGCATTTT. It codes for CASNDGVSNQPQHF.

This clonotype was picked up many times. J is TRBJ2-2 and V is TRBV9; D possibly corresponds to TRBD1 (5 bases). The CDR3 has 14 amino acids. Per the germline V gene, CDR1 is SGDLS and CDR2 is YYNGEE. V gave up 1 base and J gave up 1 base, with 5 bases separating them. CDR3: CASSVTGNTGELFF. The CDR3 DNA follows: TGTGCCAGCAGCGTAACAGGGAACACCGGGGAGCTGTTTTTT. Full variable domain (outside the CDR3, taken from reference TRBV9 and TRBJ2-2): DSGVTQTPKHLITATGQRVTLRCSPRSGDLSVYWYQQSLDQGLQFLIQYYNGEERAKGNILERFSAQQFPDLHSELNLSSLELGDSALYFCASSVTGNTGELFFGEGSRLTVL.

The chain uses TRBV30 and TRBJ2-7; D may be TRBD2 (5 bases). The V gene lost 4 bases and the J gene lost 3 bases, with 13 bases spanning the gap. Germline-derived CDR1 and CDR2 are GTSNPN and SVGIG (reference sequence). This CDR3 contains 13 residues. CDR3 amino acids: CAWTRAPGYEQYF. The CDR3 coding sequence is TGTGCCTGGACGCGGGCCCCCGGCTACGAGCAGTACTTC.

This clonotype was recorded many times. The chain's CDR3 is CASTNREAQYF. The CDR3 DNA reads TGTGCCAGCACCAACAGGGAAGCCCAGTACTTC. This chain connects TRBV28 to TRBJ2-5; possible D gene TRBD1, 6 bases. V was pared by 7 bases and J by 9 bases, with 12 bases between. The CDR3 length is 11 residues. Germline assignment: CDR1 MDHEN and CDR2 SYDVKM.